What follows are 26 T cell receptor beta chains derived from one specimen sequenced in a study of control samples from healthy donors and cancer patients. Produced via immunoSEQ multiplex PCR; TCRdb's table is partial and in-frame only. The table lists about 71,000 clones, around 92% of them singletons, with under 20% in the top ten. The sample comprised PBMCs. These receptors came from a man aged 60 to 69 with lung cancer.

The chain employs TRBV7-8 and TRBJ2-5, with 12 bases aligning to TRBD2. The ends lost 6 bases at V and 5 bases at J; junction bases unmatched: 4. The CDR3 spans 14 residues. Germline CDR1 and CDR2: SGHVS and FQNEAQ. CDR3: CASRLAGGEETQYF. Here the CDR3 DNA reads TGTGCCAGCAGACTAGCGGGGGGCGAGGAGACCCAGTACTTC.

This clone was seen once. This chain connects TRBV5-1 to TRBJ1-1; tentatively, D is TRBD1 (6 bases). Looked up from germline, CDR1 is SGHRS and CDR2 is YFSETQ. This CDR3 spans 15 amino acids. Trimming left V 0 bases short and J 1 base short, with 10 bases between. This CDR3 reads CASSLVRGGNTEAFF. The CDR3 DNA is TGCGCCAGCAGCTTGGTGAGAGGGGGGAACACTGAAGCTTTCTTT.

The chain links TRBV7-2 to TRBJ2-5; a possible D gene is TRBD2 (5 bases). Germline V CDR1 and CDR2: SGHTA, FQGNSA. The CDR3 loop spans 14 amino acids. Trimming left V 5 bases short and J 9 bases short, with 19 bases between. The CDR3 spells CASSPWPSGSAQYF. CDR3 bases: TGTGCCAGCAGCCCCTGGCCTTCGGGGTCGGCCCAGTACTTC.

The gene calls are TRBV12-5 and TRBJ2-3; no clear D gene. Trimming removed 3 bases from V and 2 bases from J, with 3 bases in between. The CDR3 spans 12 residues. Germline assignment: CDR1 LGHNT and CDR2 FRNRAP. In DNA form, the CDR3 reads TGTGCTAGTGGTTTAAACACAGATACGCAGTATTTT. Translating it yields CASGLNTDTQYF.

The chain is built from TRBV24-1 and TRBJ2-5; no clear D gene. The V end was cut by 5 bases, the J end by 1 base, with 13 bases between. This CDR3 region has 15 residues. Germline V gene data show CDR1 as KGHDR and CDR2 as SFDVKD. The CDR3 bases are TGTGCCACCAGTGGGCCCCCAGGCGTCCAAGAGACCCAGTACTTC. Its protein product is CATSGPPGVQETQYF.

V and J are TRBV12-5 and TRBJ2-5, with 11 bases that match TRBD2. CDR1 is LGHNT, CDR2 FRNRAP, per germline. CDR3 length equals 14 residues. With 6 bases clipped from V and 4 bases from J, the junction kept 4 bases outside the gene matches. CDR3 sequence reads: CASGLAGDGETQYF. CDR3 bases: TGTGCTAGTGGACTAGCGGGGGACGGAGAGACCCAGTACTTC.

The V call is TRBV29-1, the J call TRBJ1-5, with D perhaps TRBD1 (6 bases). Germline-derived CDR1 and CDR2 are SQVTM and ANQGSEA. The V gene lost 4 bases and the J gene lost 3 bases, with 10 bases spanning the gap. This CDR3 spans 13 amino acids. As DNA, the CDR3 is TGCAGCGTTGGTCAGGGGACCAATCAGCCCCAGCATTTT. Its translation is CSVGQGTNQPQHF.

The genes are TRBV7-9 and TRBJ1-1; D is ambiguous. Germline V lookup: CDR1 SEHNR, CDR2 FQNEAQ (reference sequence). Trimming pared 3 bases from V and 6 bases from J, leaving 11 bases between. The CDR3 is 13 amino acids. Written as DNA, the CDR3 is TGTGCCAGCAGCTTTCCGGGAAGGGCTGAAGCTTTCTTT. Protein: CASSFPGRAEAFF.

This chain uses TRBV7-9 with TRBJ1-2; maybe TRBD1 (6 bases). Per germline, CDR1 SEHNR and CDR2 FQNEAQ (reference sequence). The CDR3 sequence is 14 residues long. V was trimmed by 2 bases and J by 6 bases, leaving 13 bases between them. The CDR3 reads CASSLSAGENGYTF. The DNA for the CDR3 is TGTGCCAGCAGCTTATCTGCAGGGGAGAATGGCTACACCTTC.

V gene TRBV2 combines with J gene TRBJ1-5; D call uncertain. Trimming left V 6 bases short and J 5 bases short, with 17 bases between. Germline CDR1 SNHLY, CDR2 FYNNEI. This CDR3 contains 15 residues. CDR3 sequence (DNA): TGTGCCAGCAGCCTGATTTGGACTGGTGATCAGCCCCAGCATTTT. This encodes CASSLIWTGDQPQHF. The variable domain in full, completed from reference TRBV2 and TRBJ1-5, reads EPEVTQTPSHQVTQMGQEVILRCVPISNHLYFYWYRQILGQKVEFLVSFYNNEISEKSEIFDDQFSVERPDGSNFTLKIRSTKLEDSAMYFCASSLIWTGDQPQHFGDGTRLSIL.

The genes are TRBV6-5 and TRBJ1-5, with a possible D match to TRBD1 (6 bases). The CDR3 spans 15 residues. The germline V gene encodes CDR1 MNHEY and CDR2 SVGAGI. V lost 6 bases and J lost 0, with 12 bases in between. This chain's CDR3 is CASRNRANSNQPQHF. The DNA of the CDR3 is TGTGCCAGCAGGAACAGGGCCAATAGCAATCAGCCCCAGCATTTT.

The chain recombines TRBV6-5 with TRBJ1-1; perhaps TRBD1 as D (6 bases). This CDR3 has 14 amino acids. Germline CDR1 reads MNHEY; CDR2 reads SVGAGI. V lost 0 bases and J lost 3, with 8 bases in between. The CDR3 DNA follows: TGTGCCAGCAGTTACTCGTACAGGGACACTGAAGCTTTCTTT. Amino acid sequence: CASSYSYRDTEAFF.

The chain couples TRBV6-6 to TRBJ2-7, with D tentatively TRBD1 (5 bases). The CDR3 contains 15 residues. In germline, CDR1 is MNHNY, CDR2 SVGAGI (reference sequence). Trimming pared 2 bases from V and 2 bases from J, leaving 13 bases between. The CDR3 protein is CASSYRIRGTYEQYV. The CDR3 DNA reads as TGTGCCAGCAGTTACCGGATAAGGGGAACCTACGAGCAGTACGTC.

The rearrangement uses TRBV30 and TRBJ2-7, with 7 bases fitting TRBD1. CDR3 length equals 11 residues. CDR1 is GTSNPN and CDR2 is SVGIG in the germline V gene (reference sequence). V was clipped by 4 bases and J by 5 bases; unmatched bases: 2. In DNA, the CDR3 is TGTGCCTGGATGACAGGGAACGAGCAGTACGTC. Protein: CAWMTGNEQYV.

The chain uses TRBV18 and TRBJ1-4; 8 bases align to TRBD1. The CDR3 has 14 residues. Trimming at V came to 4 bases and at J to 5 bases, leaving 3 bases not matched to a gene. Germline V CDR1 and CDR2: KGHSH, LQKENI. Here the CDR3 DNA reads TGTGCCAGCTCACAGGACAGGGCCAATGAAAAACTGTTTTTT. It encodes CASSQDRANEKLFF.

The CDR3 protein is CASSLSLQGRGIEQFF. CDR3 in DNA: TGTGCCAGCAGCTTAAGTTTGCAGGGAAGGGGGATAGAGCAGTTCTTC. The chain recombines TRBV7-9 with TRBJ2-1, with D perhaps TRBD1 (6 bases). The V gene's germline CDR1 is SEHNR and CDR2 FQNEAQ (reference sequence). The CDR3 has 16 amino acids. Between the trimmed V and J ends, which lost 2 bases and 10 bases, there was a span of 21 bases.

V is TRBV7-3 and J is TRBJ1-2; the D gene is possibly TRBD1 (5 bases). CDR1 SGHTA and CDR2 FQGTGA come from the germline V gene. The V and J ends lost 5 bases and 8 bases respectively, with 15 bases between them. This CDR3 spans 13 amino acids. The CDR3 spells CASSMGPLGGYTF. The CDR3 DNA reads TGTGCCAGCAGCATGGGACCTCTTGGCGGCTACACCTTC.

The rearrangement links TRBV9 to TRBJ2-7; D is perhaps TRBD2 (5 bases). This CDR3 spans 13 amino acids. Germline CDR1 and CDR2: SGDLS and YYNGEE. The germline V and J ends were trimmed by 0 bases and 3 bases, with 7 bases remaining between them. The CDR3 reads CASSVGLNYEQYF. CDR3 bases: TGTGCCAGCAGCGTAGGACTAAACTACGAGCAGTACTTC.

The V and J genes are TRBV7-9 and TRBJ1-1; D call uncertain. The germline gives CDR1 SEHNR, CDR2 FQNEAQ (reference sequence). The CDR3 is made up of 14 amino acids. With 2 bases removed from V and 1 base from J, the gap between germline ends came to 8 bases. CDR3: CASSLTSANTEAFF. CDR3 coding DNA: TGTGCCAGCAGCTTAACGTCAGCGAACACTGAAGCTTTCTTT.

About this clone itself: This same CDR3 is encoded by further DNA sequences in the sample. The rearrangement links TRBV12-5 to TRBJ1-5; possible D gene TRBD1, 5 bases. The CDR3 spans 15 residues. Trimming took off 0 bases at V and 2 bases at J, with 8 bases between the two ends. Germline loops: CDR1 LGHNT, CDR2 FRNRAP. The DNA of the CDR3 is TGTGCTAGTGGTTTGGTATCGGGGGGCAATCAGCCCCAGCATTTT. Encoded protein: CASGLVSGGNQPQHF.

The genes are TRBV3-1 (or the pseudogene TRBV3-2) and TRBJ1-1; D ambiguous. V was shortened by 1 base and J by 1 base, with 16 bases between the two germline ends. There are 17 residues in the CDR3. Germline assignment: CDR1 LGHDT and CDR2 YNNKEL (reference sequence). CDR3 loop: CASSQVAARRGNTEAFF. The CDR3 region has the DNA TGTGCCAGCAGCCAAGTTGCAGCACGACGTGGGAACACTGAAGCTTTCTTT.

V is TRBV5-1 and J is TRBJ1-3; TRBD1 might be the D (5 bases). The CDR3 runs to 15 residues. CDR1 SGHRS and CDR2 YFSETQ come from the germline V gene. Trimming removed 3 bases at V and 2 bases at J, with 12 bases between. The CDR3 DNA reads as TGCGCCAGCAGCTCCGACAGTATGGCTGGAAACACCATATATTTT. Amino acid sequence: CASSSDSMAGNTIYF.

This clone was detected once. The genes are TRBV15 and TRBJ1-3; D unclear. The CDR3 is 14 residues long. V was cut by 2 bases and J by 1 base, with 6 bases left in between. Germline CDR1 is LNHNV and CDR2 is YYDKDF (reference sequence). The CDR3 nucleotides are TGTGCCACCAGCAGACGAGGGTCTGGAAACACCATATATTTT. Its translation is CATSRRGSGNTIYF.

J is TRBJ2-3 and V is TRBV12-5, with D maybe TRBD1 (5 bases). The CDR3 totals 14 residues. Germline loops: CDR1 LGHNT, CDR2 FRNRAP. With 2 bases removed from V and 2 bases from J, the gap between germline ends came to 8 bases. CDR3 sequence reads: CASGLQGPTDTQYF. CDR3 DNA: TGTGCTAGTGGTTTGCAGGGCCCCACAGATACGCAGTATTTT.

The J gene is TRBJ2-5, the V gene TRBV3-1 (or the pseudogene TRBV3-2); 8 bases line up with TRBD2. V was clipped by 1 base and J by 4 bases; unmatched bases: 2. Germline V gives CDR1 LGHDT, CDR2 YNNKEL (reference sequence). This CDR3 is 14 amino acids long. The CDR3 is CASSQAGGPETQYF. CDR3 nucleotides: TGTGCCAGCAGCCAAGCGGGGGGGCCAGAGACCCAGTACTTC.

This chain joins TRBV3-1 (or the pseudogene TRBV3-2) and TRBJ1-3; D perhaps matches TRBD1 (6 bases). V shed 0 bases and J shed 7 bases, with 16 bases lying between them. The CDR3 length is 16 residues. CDR1 LGHDT and CDR2 YNNKEL come from the germline V gene (reference sequence). The CDR3 DNA follows: TGTGCCAGCAGCCAAGACACGAGCTTCGGGGGCAACACCATATATTTT. Residues: CASSQDTSFGGNTIYF.